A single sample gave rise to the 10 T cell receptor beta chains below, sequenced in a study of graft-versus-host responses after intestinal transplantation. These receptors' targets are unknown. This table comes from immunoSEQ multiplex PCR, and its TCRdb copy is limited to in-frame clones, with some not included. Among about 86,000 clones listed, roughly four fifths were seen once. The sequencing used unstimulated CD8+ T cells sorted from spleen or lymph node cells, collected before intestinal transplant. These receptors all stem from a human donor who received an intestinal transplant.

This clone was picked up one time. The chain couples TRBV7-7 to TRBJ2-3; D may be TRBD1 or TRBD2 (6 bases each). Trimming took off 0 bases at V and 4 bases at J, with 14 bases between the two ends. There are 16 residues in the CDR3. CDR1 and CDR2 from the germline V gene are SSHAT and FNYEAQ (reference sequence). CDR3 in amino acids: CASSLARGDGSDTQYF. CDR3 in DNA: TGTGCCAGCAGCTTAGCAAGGGGGGACGGGTCAGATACGCAGTATTTT.

CDR3 in DNA: TGCAGCGTTGGGGCAGAGCTTAGCTATGGCTACACCTTC. Translated, it gives CSVGAELSYGYTF. The chain links TRBV29-1 to TRBJ1-2, with unresolved D. This CDR3 spans 13 amino acids. Trimming stripped 4 bases from V and 4 bases from J, with 13 bases between. Germline V gene lookup returns CDR1 SQVTM and CDR2 ANQGSEA.

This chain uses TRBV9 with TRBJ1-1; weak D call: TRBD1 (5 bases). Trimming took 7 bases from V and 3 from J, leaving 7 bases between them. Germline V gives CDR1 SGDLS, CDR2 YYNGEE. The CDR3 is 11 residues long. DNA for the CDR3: TGTGCCAGCGGCAGGGACACTGAAGCTTTCTTT. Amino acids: CASGRDTEAFF.

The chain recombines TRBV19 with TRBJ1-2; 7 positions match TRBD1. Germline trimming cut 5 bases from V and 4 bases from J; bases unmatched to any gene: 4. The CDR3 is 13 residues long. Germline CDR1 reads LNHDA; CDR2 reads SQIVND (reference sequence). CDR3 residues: CASSYYRGYGYTF. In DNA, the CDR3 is TGTGCCAGTAGTTACTACAGGGGCTATGGCTACACCTTC. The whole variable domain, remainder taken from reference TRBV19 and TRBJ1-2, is DGGITQSPKYLFRKEGQNVTLSCEQNLNHDAMYWYRQDPGQGLRLIYYSQIVNDFQKGDIAEGYSVSREKKESFPLTVTSAQKNPTAFYLCASSYYRGYGYTFGSGTRLTVV.

The CDR3 spells CASSLAPQGSYEQFF. CDR3 in DNA: TGTGCCAGCAGCTTAGCCCCACAGGGTAGCTATGAGCAGTTCTTC. V usage is TRBV13 and J usage is TRBJ2-1; D may be TRBD1 (6 bases). Germline V CDR1 and CDR2: PRHDT, FYEKMQ (reference sequence). Deletions cut 1 base from V and 8 bases from J, with 15 bases between. The CDR3 totals 15 residues.

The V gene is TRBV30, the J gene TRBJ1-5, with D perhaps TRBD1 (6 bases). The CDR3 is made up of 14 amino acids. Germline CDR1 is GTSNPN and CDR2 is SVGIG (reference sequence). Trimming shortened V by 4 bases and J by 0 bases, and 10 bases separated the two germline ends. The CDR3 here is CAWTDSGSNQPQHF. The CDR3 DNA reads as TGTGCCTGGACGGACAGCGGTAGCAATCAGCCCCAGCATTTT.

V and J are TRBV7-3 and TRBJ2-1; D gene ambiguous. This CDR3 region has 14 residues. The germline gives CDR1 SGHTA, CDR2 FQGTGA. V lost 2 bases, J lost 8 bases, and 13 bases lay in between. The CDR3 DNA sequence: TGTGCCAGCAGCTTAGGGTGGTTTGGGTATGAGCAGTTCTTC. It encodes CASSLGWFGYEQFF.

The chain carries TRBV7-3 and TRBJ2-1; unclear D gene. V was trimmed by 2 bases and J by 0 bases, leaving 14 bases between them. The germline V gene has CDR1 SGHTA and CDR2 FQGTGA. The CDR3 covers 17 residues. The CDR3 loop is CASSLGFGGPSYNEQFF. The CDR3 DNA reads TGTGCCAGCAGCTTAGGGTTCGGCGGACCCTCCTACAATGAGCAGTTCTTC.

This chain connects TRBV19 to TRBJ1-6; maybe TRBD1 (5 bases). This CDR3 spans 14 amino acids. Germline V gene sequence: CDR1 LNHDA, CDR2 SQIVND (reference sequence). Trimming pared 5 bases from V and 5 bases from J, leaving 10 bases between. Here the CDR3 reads CASSGRGNNSPLHF. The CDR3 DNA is TGTGCCAGTAGTGGTAGGGGAAATAATTCACCCCTCCACTTT.

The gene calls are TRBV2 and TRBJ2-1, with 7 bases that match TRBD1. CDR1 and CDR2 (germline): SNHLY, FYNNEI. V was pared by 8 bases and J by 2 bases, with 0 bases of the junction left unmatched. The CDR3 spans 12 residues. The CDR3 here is CASQGAYNEQFF. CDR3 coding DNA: TGTGCCAGCCAGGGGGCCTACAATGAGCAGTTCTTC.